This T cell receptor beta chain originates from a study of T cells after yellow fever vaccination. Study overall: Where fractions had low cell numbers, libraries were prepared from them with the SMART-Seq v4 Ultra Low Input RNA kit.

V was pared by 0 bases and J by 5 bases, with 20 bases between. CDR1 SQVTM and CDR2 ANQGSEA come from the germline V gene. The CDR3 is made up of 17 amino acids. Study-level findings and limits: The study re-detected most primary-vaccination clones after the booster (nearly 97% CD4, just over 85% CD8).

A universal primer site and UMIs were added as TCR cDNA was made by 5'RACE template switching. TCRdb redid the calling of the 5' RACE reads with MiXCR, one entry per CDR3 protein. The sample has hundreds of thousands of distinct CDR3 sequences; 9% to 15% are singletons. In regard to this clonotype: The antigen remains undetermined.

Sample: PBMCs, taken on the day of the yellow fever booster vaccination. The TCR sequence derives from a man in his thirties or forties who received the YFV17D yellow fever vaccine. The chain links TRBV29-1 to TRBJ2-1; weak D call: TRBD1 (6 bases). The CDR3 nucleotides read TGCAGCGTTGAAGACCCTTGGACAGCTCGGGTAAACAATGAGCAGTTCTTC. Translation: CSVEDPWTARVNNEQFF.